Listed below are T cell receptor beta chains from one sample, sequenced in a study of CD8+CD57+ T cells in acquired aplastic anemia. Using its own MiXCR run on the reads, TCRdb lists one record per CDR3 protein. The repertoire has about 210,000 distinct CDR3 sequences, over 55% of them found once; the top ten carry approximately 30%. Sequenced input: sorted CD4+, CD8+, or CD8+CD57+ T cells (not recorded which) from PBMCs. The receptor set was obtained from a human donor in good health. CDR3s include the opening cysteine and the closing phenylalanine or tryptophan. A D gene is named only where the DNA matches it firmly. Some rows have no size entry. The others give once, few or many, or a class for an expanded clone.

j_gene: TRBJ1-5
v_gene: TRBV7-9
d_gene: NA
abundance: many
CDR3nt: TGTGCCAGCAGCTCGGGACCCGGAGTCGGACAGCCCCAGCATTTT
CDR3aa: CASSSGPGVGQPQHF

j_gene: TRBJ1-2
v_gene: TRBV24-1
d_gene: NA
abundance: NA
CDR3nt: TGTGCCACCAGCTCACTCAGGGGCGGAGGCTACACCTTC
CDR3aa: CATSSLRGGGYTF

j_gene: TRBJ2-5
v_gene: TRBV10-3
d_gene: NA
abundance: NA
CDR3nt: TGTGCCATCAGTGAGGGGCTAGCCCACCAAGAGACCCAGTACTTC
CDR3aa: CAISEGLAHQETQYF

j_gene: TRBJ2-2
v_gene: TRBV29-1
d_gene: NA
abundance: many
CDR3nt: TGCAGCGTTCTGGGGTTGGCCGGGGAGCTGTTTTTT
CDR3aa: CSVLGLAGELFF

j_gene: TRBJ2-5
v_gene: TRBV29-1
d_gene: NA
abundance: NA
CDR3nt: TGCAGCGTTCCCCTCGGGGTTGGAGAGACCCAGTACTTC
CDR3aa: CSVPLGVGETQYF

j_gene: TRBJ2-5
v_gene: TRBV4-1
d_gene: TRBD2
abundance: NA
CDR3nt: TGCGCCAGCAGTTTTCCGGCTAGCGGGAGCAGTGTGAGTCAAGAGACCCAGTACTTC
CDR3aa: CASSFPASGSSVSQETQYF

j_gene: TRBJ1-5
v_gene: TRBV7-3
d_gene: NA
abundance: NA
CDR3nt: TGTGCCAGCAGCCGAGGGGGAGTCTATGGCAATCAGCCCCAGCATTTT
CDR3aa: CASSRGGVYGNQPQHF

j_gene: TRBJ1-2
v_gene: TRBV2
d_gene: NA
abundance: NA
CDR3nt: TGTGCCAGCAGTGGGGGGAACTTCTATGGCTACACCTTC
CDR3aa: CASSGGNFYGYTF

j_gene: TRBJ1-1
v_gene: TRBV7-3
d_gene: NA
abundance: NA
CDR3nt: TGTGCCAGCAGCCCGACAGGCGGAGCTTTCTTT
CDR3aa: CASSPTGGAFF

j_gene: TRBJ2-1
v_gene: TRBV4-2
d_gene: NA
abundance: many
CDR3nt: TGTGCCAGCAGCCAACCGGGAGCTGAGCAGTTCTTC
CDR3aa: CASSQPGAEQFF

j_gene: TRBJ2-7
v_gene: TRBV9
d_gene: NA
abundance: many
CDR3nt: TGTGCCAGCAGCCAGCCCCGAGGGACCGAATCCTACGAGCAGTACTTC
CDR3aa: CASSQPRGTESYEQYF

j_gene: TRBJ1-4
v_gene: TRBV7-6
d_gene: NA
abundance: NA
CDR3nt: TGTGCCAGCAGACCACTACAGGGTTCTAATGAAAAACTGTTTTTT
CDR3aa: CASRPLQGSNEKLFF

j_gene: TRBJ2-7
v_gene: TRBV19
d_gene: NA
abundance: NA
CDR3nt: TGTGCCAGTAGTCGGCAGGTCTCTGGCGAGCAGTACTTC
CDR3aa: CASSRQVSGEQYF

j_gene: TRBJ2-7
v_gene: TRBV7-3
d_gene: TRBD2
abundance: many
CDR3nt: TGTGCCAGCAGCTTTAGCGGGGGTGACTACGAGCAGTACTTC
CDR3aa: CASSFSGGDYEQYF

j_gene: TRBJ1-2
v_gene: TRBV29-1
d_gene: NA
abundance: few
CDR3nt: TGCAGCGTTGATGAGAGGCCTCTAGACTATGGCTACACCTTC
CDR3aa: CSVDERPLDYGYTF

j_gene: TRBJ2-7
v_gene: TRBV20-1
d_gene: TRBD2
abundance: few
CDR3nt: TGCAGTGCTGCCCCCGGCGGGGGGGCCTACGAGCAGTACTTC
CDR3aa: CSAAPGGGAYEQYF

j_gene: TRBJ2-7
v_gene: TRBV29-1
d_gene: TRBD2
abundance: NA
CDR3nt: TGCAGCTTAGACCCCGGGGGGAACGAGCAGTACTTC
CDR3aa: CSLDPGGNEQYF

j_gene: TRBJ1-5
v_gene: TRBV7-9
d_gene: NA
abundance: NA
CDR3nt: TGTGCCAGCAGCTTAGAAGGTACGGGGAGGCAGCCCCAGCATTTT
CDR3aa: CASSLEGTGRQPQHF

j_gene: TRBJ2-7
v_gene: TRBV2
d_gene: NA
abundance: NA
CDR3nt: TGTGCCAGCAGTCTTAGGCCCCAAGGCCCCTACGAGCAGTACTTC
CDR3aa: CASSLRPQGPYEQYF

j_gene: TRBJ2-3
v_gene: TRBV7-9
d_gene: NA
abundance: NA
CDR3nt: TGTGCCAGCAGCTTAGATACGCCGGGGTTAGATACGCAGTATTTT
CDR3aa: CASSLDTPGLDTQYF

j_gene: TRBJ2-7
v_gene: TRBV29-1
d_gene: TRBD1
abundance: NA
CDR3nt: TGCAGCGTGGGGGGTGGACAGGGGGCTACCTACTACGAGCAGTACTTC
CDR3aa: CSVGGGQGATYYEQYF

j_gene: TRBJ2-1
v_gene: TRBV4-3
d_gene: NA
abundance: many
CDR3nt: TGCGCCAGCAGCCAAGGGGTGGCTAGCTCCTACAATGAGCAGTTCTTC
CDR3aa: CASSQGVASSYNEQFF

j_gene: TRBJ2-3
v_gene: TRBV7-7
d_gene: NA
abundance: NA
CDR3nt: TGTGCCAGCAGCCCCCATCAGGGCTCAGATACGCAGTATTTT
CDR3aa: CASSPHQGSDTQYF

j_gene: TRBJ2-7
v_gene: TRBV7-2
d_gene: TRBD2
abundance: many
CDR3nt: TGTGCCAGCAGCTACTTAGGGGCTAGCGGGGGGGCCGAAGAGCAGTACTTC
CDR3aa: CASSYLGASGGAEEQYF

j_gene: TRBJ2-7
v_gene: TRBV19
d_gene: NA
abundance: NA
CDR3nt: TGTGCCAGTAGTATGGGATACGCTTCACATAACCTCTACGAGCAGTACTTC
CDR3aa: CASSMGYASHNLYEQYF

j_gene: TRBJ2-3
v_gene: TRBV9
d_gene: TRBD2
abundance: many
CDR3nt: TGTGCCAGCAGCTTGCCGACTAGCGGACTTTCAGATACGCAGTATTTT
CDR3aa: CASSLPTSGLSDTQYF

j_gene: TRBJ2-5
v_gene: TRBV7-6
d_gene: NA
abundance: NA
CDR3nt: TGTGCCCGCAGCCGAGCTGAGACCCAGTACTTC
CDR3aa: CARSRAETQYF

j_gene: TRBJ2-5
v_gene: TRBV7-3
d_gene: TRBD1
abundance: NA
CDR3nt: TGTGCCAGAGGACAGGGAAAAGAGACCCAGTACTTC
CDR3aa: CARGQGKETQYF

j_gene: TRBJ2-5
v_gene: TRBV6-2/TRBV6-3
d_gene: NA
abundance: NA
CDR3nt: TGTGCCAGCAGATACCTTGGGAGACAAGAGACCCAATACTTC
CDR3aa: CASRYLGRQETQYF

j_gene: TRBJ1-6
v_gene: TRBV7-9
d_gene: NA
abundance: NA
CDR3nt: TGTGCCAGCAGCTTGGTTGGGGAAACCCTCCACTTT
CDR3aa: CASSLVGETLHF

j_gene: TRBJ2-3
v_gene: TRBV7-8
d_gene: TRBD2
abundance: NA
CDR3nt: TGTGCCAGCAGCTACACTAGCGGGGGGGCCGGAGATACGCAGTATTTT
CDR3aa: CASSYTSGGAGDTQYF

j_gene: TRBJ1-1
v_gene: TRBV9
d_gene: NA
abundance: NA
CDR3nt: TGTGCCAGCAGCGGCGGGGCCGGCGAGGCTTTCTTT
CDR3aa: CASSGGAGEAFF

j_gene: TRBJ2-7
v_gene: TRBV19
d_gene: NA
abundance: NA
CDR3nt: TGTGCCAGTAGTATGAGCAGCAATGGGTACGAGCAGTACTTC
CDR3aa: CASSMSSNGYEQYF